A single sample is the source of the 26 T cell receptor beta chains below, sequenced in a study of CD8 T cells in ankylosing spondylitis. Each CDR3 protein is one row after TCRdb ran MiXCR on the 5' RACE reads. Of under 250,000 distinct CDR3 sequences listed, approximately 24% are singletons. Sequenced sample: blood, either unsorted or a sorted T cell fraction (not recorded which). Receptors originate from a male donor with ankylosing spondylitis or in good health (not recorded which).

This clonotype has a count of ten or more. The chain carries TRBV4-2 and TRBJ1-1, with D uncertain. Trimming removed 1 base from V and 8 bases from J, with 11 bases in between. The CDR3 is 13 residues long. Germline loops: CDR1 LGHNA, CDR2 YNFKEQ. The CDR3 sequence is CASSQGSGVEAFF. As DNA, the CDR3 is TGTGCCAGCAGCCAAGGCTCAGGCGTCGAAGCTTTCTTT.

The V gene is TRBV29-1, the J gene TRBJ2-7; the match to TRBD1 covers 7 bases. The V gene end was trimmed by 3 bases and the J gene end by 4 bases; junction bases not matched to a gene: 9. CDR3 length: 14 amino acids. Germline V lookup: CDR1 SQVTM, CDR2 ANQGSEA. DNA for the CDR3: TGCAGCGTTGAGTCTCGACAGGGTAGATACGAGCAGTACTTC. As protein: CSVESRQGRYEQYF.

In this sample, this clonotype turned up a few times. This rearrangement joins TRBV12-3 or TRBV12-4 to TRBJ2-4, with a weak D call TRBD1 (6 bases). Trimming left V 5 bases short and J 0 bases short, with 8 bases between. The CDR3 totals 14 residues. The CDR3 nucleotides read TGTGCCAGCAGTGCAGGGGTAGCCAAAAACATTCAGTACTTC. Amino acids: CASSAGVAKNIQYF.

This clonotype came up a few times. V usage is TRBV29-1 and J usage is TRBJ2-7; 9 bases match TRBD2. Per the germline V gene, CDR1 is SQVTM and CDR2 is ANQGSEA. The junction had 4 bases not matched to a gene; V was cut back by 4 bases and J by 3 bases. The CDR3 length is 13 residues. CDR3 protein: CSVAAGGYYEQYF. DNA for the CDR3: TGCAGCGTTGCGGCGGGAGGGTACTACGAGCAGTACTTC.

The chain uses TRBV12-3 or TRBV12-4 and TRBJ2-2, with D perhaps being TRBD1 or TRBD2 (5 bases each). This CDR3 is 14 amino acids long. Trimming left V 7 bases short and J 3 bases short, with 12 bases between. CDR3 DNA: TGTGCCAGCACCTTGGGGGAGTACACCGGGGAGCTGTTTTTT. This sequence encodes CASTLGEYTGELFF.

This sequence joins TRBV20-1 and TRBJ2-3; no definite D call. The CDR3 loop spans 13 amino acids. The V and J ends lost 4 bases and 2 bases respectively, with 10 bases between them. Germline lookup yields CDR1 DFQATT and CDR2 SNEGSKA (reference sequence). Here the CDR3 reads CSAKTRLTDTQYF. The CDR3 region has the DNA TGCAGTGCTAAGACACGACTCACAGATACGCAGTATTTT.

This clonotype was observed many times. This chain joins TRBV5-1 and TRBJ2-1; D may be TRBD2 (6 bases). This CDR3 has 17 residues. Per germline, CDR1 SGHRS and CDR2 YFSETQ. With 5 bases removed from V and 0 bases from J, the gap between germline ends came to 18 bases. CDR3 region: CASSPEWGDSSYNEQFF. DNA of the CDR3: TGCGCCAGCAGTCCCGAGTGGGGGGATAGCTCCTACAATGAGCAGTTCTTC.

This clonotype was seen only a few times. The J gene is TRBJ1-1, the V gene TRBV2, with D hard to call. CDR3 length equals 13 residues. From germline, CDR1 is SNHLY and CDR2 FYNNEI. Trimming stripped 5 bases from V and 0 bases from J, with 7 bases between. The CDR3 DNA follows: TGTGCCAGCAGTCAGGAGATGAACACTGAAGCTTTCTTT. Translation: CASSQEMNTEAFF. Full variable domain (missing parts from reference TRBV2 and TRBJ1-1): EPEVTQTPSHQVTQMGQEVILRCVPISNHLYFYWYRQILGQKVEFLVSFYNNEISEKSEIFDDQFSVERPDGSNFTLKIRSTKLEDSAMYFCASSQEMNTEAFFGQGTRLTVV.

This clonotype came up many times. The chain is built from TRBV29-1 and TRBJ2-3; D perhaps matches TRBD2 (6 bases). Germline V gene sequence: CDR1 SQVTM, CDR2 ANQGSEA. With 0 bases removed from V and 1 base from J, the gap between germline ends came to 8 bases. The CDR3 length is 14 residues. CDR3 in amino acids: CSVEDPSGTDTQYF. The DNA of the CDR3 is TGCAGCGTTGAAGACCCTAGCGGCACAGATACGCAGTATTTT.

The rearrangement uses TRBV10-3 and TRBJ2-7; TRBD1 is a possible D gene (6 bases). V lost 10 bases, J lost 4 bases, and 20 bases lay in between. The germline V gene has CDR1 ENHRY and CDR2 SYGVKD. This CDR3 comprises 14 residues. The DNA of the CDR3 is TGTGCCACCCAGCGACCGACAGGTGCTTACGAGCAGTACTTC. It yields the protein CATQRPTGAYEQYF.

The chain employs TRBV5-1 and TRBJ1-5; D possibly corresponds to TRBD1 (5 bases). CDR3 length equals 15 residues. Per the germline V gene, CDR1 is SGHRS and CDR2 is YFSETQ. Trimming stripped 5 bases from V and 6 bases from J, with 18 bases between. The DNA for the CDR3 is TGCGCCAGCAGACCTGACAGCGGGTCGCGTCAGCCCCAGCATTTT. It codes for CASRPDSGSRQPQHF.

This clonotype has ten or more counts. In DNA form, the CDR3 reads TGTGCCAGCAGTGGGACCGGGACAGGGAGCGAGCAGTACTTC. It encodes CASSGTGTGSEQYF. The chain is built from TRBV6-1 and TRBJ2-7; 9 positions agree with TRBD1. V trimming: 4 bases; J trimming: 6 bases; junction bases outside the gene matches: 7. The CDR3 consists of 14 residues. CDR1 is MNHNS, CDR2 SASEGT, per germline.

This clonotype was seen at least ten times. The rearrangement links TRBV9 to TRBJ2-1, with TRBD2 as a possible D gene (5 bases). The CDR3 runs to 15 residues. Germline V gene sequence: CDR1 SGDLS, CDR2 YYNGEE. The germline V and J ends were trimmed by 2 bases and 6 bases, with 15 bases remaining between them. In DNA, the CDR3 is TGTGCCAGCAGCGTTAGTAGCGTTACCAGCAATGAGCAGTTCTTC. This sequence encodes CASSVSSVTSNEQFF.

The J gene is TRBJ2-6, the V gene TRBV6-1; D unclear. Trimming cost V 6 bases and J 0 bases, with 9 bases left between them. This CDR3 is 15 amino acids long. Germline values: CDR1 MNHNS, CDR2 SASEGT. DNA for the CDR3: TGTGCCAGCAGGGTAGAGAGCTCTGGGGCCAACGTCCTGACTTTC. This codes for CASRVESSGANVLTF.

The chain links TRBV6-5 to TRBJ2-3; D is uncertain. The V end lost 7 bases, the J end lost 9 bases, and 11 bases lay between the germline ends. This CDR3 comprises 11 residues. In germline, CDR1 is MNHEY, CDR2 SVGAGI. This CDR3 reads CASKNSGTQYF. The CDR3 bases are TGTGCCAGCAAAAACTCAGGCACGCAGTATTTT.

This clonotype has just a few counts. The chain's CDR3 is CSARGQKSSYNEQFF. The CDR3 nucleotides are TGCAGTGCTCGGGGCCAGAAAAGCTCCTACAATGAGCAGTTCTTC. The rearrangement joins TRBV20-1 to TRBJ2-1; perhaps D is TRBD1 or TRBD2 (5 bases each). CDR1 and CDR2 from the germline V gene are DFQATT and SNEGSKA (reference sequence). This CDR3 spans 15 amino acids. Trimming took off 5 bases at V and 0 bases at J, with 14 bases between the two ends.

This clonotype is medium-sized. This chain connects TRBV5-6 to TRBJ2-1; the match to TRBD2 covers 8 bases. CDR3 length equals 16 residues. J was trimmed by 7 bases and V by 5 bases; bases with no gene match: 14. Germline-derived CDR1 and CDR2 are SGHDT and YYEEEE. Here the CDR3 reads CASRLRSTSGVNEQFF. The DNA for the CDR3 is TGTGCCAGCAGGTTGAGGTCTACTAGCGGAGTAAATGAGCAGTTCTTC.

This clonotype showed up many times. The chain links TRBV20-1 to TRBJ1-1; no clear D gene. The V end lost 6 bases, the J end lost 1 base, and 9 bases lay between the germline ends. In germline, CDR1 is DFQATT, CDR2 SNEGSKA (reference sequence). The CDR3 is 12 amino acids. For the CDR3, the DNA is TGCAGTGCCCCTTGGTCGAACACTGAAGCTTTCTTT. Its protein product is CSAPWSNTEAFF.

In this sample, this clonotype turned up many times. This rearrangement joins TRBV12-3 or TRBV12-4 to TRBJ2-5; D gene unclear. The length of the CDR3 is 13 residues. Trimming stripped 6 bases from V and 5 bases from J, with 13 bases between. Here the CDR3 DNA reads TGTGCCAGCAGGATCTTCAAACAGGAGACCCAGTACTTC. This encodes CASRIFKQETQYF.

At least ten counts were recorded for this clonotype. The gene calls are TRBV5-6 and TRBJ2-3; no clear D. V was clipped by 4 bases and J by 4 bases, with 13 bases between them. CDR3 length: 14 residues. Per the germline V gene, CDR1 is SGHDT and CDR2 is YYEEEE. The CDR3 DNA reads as TGTGCCAGCAGCGCCTCGGGTTTATCAGATACGCAGTATTTT. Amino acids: CASSASGLSDTQYF. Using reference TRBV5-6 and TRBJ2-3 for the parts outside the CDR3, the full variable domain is DAGVTQSPTHLIKTRGQQVTLRCSPKSGHDTVSWYQQALGQGPQFIFQYYEEEERQRGNFPDRFSGHQFPNYSSELNVNALLLGDSALYLCASSASGLSDTQYFGPGTRLTVL.

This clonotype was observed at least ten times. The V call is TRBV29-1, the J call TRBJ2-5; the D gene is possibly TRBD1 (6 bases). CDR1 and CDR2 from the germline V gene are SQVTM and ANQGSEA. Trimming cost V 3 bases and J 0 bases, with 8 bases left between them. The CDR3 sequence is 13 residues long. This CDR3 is CSVDQGYQETQYF. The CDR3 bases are TGCAGCGTTGACCAGGGGTACCAAGAGACCCAGTACTTC.

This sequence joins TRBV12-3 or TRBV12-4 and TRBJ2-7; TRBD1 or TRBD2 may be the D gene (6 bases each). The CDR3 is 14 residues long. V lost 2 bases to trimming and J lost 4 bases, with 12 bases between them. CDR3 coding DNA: TGTGCCAGCAGTTTAACGTGGGGGGCGTACGAGCAGTACTTC. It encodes CASSLTWGAYEQYF.

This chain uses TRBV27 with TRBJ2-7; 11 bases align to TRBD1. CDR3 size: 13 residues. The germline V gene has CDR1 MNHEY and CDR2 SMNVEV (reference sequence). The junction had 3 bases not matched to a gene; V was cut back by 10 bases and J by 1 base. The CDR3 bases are TGTGCCAAAGGGACAGGGGGGTCCTACGAGCAGTACTTC. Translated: CAKGTGGSYEQYF.

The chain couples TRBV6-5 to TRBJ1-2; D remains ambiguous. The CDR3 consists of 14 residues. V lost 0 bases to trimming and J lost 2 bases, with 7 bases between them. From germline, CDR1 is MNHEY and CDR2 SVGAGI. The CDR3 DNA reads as TGTGCCAGCAGTTACTCGAGGATGAACTATGGCTACACCTTC. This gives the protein CASSYSRMNYGYTF.

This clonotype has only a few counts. DNA for the CDR3: TGTGCCAGCAGCTACCCAGGTCAAGAGACCCAGTACTTC. This sequence encodes CASSYPGQETQYF. This sequence joins TRBV5-4 and TRBJ2-5; no firm D call. V was clipped by 3 bases and J by 2 bases, with 8 bases between them. CDR1 and CDR2 from the germline V gene are SGHNT and YYREEE (reference sequence). The CDR3 totals 13 residues.

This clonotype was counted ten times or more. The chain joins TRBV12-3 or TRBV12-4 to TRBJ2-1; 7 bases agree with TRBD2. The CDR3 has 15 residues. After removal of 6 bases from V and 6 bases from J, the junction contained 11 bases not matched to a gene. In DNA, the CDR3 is TGTGCCAGCAGCTATACTAGCGCCATAGGCAATGAGCAGTTCTTC. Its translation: CASSYTSAIGNEQFF.